The 5 T cell receptor beta chains listed next were all sequenced from one sample in a study of T cells in women clearing cervical HPV infection. Method: immunoSEQ multiplex PCR; TCRdb's copy keeps in-frame clones and lacks some. The sample includes tens of thousands of clones. The sample consisted of blood buffy coat. These receptors were collected from a woman between 18 and 69 years old with a cervical HPV16 infection that either progressed to CIN3+ or cleared (not recorded which).

A remark on this clone: The sequenced fragment ends 3 residues before the CDR3 boundary, so the rest is inferred from the germline J gene. The chain combines TRBV7-8 with TRBJ1-6; no definite D call. V lost 0 bases to trimming and J lost 11 bases, with 5 bases between them. The germline CDR1 and CDR2 sequences are SGHVS and FQNEAQ. This CDR3 is built from 12 residues. The CDR3 bases that were read are TGTGCCAGCAGCTTAGCCGGGGCACCC. It codes for CASSLAGAP. The full CDR3 protein is CASSLAGAPLHF.

A note on this clone: With the read ending 3 residues before the CDR3 end, the germline J gene is used to fill in that end. The chain combines TRBV29-1 with TRBJ2-3; maybe TRBD1 (5 bases). Germline-derived CDR1 and CDR2 are SQVTM and ANQGSEA. The CDR3 totals 13 residues. The CDR3 sequence: CSVVGQPQETQYF. The CDR3 DNA, read in part, is TGCAGCGTTGTGGGGCAGCCTCAAGAGACG.

A remark on this clone: The read stops 3 residues short of the end of the CDR3; the missing end is completed from the germline J gene. This chain joins TRBV7-9 and TRBJ2-1, with TRBD2 identical over 8 bases. There are 13 residues in the CDR3. V shed 5 bases, J shed 8 bases, and the junction held 5 bases outside the gene matches. Germline-derived CDR1 and CDR2 are SEHNR and FQNEAQ (reference sequence). Partial CDR3 DNA: TGTGCCAGCAGCCGGGGGGGTGACTATGAG. It specifies CASSRGGDYE. The whole CDR3 is CASSRGGDYEQFF.

For this clone: The CDR3 is cut off 3 residues early in the read; its end comes from the germline J gene. The rearrangement joins TRBV2 to TRBJ2-2; D is perhaps TRBD2 (6 bases). The CDR3 runs 16 residues. Germline V gene data show CDR1 as SNHLY and CDR2 as FYNNEI. Incomplete CDR3 DNA: TGTGCCAGCAGTGATTCGGGGGTCACAACTAATGAAAAG. Protein sequence: CASSDSGVTTNEK. The full CDR3 sequence reads CASSDSGVTTNEKLFF.

Remarks on this clone: The missing CDR3 end, 3 residues past where the read stops, is filled in from the germline J gene. The chain has TRBV3-1 (or the pseudogene TRBV3-2) and TRBJ1-6; tentative D call: TRBD1 (6 bases). Germline V gene lookup returns CDR1 LGHDT and CDR2 YNNKEL (reference sequence). This CDR3 comprises 14 residues. V lost 3 bases and J 7 bases, leaving 10 bases between the germline ends. This CDR3 reads CASSQADRNSPLHF. Incomplete CDR3 DNA: TGTGCCAGCAGCCAGGCAGACAGGAATTCACCC.